This T cell receptor beta chain came from a study of shared clonotypes between healthy human individuals. This CDR3 spans 17 amino acids. Germline V gives CDR1 SGDLS, CDR2 YYNGEE. The V segment lost 2 bases and the J segment 3 bases; nucleotides outside the gene matches: 13. The repertoire was sequenced with immunoSEQ multiplex PCR; TCRdb's copy has only in-frame clones and lacks some. The data show about 2.4 million clones, with under 95% seen just once and around 0.4% held by the top ten. Sequencing was done on a sample of naive CD4+ T cells from PBMCs. The subset was: CD45RA+ positively selected. V and J are TRBV9 and TRBJ1-2; 7 nucleotides line up with TRBD1. The origin of this receptor is a man between 18 and 29 years old in good health. Some clones in this sample may be carry-over from other donors' samples. CDR3 sequence (DNA): TGTGCCAGCAGCGTGAGCTCGACAGGGTCTCTCGACTATGGCTACACCTTC. It yields the protein CASSVSSTGSLDYGYTF.